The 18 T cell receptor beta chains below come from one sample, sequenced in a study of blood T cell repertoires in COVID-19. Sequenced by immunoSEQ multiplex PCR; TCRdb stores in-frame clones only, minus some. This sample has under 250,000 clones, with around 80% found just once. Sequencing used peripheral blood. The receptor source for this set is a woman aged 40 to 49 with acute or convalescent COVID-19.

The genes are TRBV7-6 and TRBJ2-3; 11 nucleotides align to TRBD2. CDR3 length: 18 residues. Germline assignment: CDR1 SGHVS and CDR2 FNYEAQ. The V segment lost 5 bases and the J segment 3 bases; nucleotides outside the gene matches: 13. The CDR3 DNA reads TGTGCCAGCAGCCAGGGACAACGCAGGACTAGCGGGACAGATACGCAGTATTTT. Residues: CASSQGQRRTSGTDTQYF.

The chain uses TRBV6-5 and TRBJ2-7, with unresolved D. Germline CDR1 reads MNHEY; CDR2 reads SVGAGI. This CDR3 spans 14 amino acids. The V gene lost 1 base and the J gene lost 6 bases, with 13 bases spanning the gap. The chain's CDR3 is CASSYYPSRGEQYF. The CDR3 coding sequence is TGTGCCAGCAGTTACTATCCCTCTCGAGGCGAGCAGTACTTC.

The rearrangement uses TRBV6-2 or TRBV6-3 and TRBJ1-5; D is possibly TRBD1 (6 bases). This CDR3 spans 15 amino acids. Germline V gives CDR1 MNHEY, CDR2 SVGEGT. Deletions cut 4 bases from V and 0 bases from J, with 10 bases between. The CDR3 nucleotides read TGTGCCAGCAGTTGGACAGTCTATAGCAATCAGCCCCAGCATTTT. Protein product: CASSWTVYSNQPQHF.

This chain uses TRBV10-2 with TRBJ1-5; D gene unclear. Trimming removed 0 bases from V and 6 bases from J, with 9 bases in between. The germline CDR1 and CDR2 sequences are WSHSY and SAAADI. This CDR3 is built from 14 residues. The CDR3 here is CASSESGGFQPQHF. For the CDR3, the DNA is TGCGCCAGCAGTGAGTCAGGAGGATTTCAGCCCCAGCATTTT.

As DNA, the CDR3 is TGCGCCAGCAGCTCCGGGACTAGCGGGAGGGCCAACTACGAGCAGTACTTC. Protein: CASSSGTSGRANYEQYF. The rearrangement links TRBV5-1 to TRBJ2-7, with 16 bases fitting TRBD2. With V trimmed by 3 bases and J by 3 bases, 6 bases remained unmatched. The CDR3 sequence is 17 residues long. Germline-derived CDR1 and CDR2 are SGHRS and YFSETQ.

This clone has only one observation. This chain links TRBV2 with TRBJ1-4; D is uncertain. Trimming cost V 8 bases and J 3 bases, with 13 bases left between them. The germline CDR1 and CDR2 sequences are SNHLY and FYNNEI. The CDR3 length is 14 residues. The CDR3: CASRSTVANEKLFF. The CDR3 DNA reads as TGTGCCAGCCGCTCTACGGTAGCTAATGAAAAACTGTTTTTT.

The CDR3 region has the DNA TGCGCCAGCCGGGGGGGCGCGCCCTATAATTCACCCCTCCACTTT. Residues: CASRGGAPYNSPLHF. V is TRBV5-1 and J is TRBJ1-6; perhaps TRBD1 as D (6 bases). There are 15 residues in the CDR3. The germline V gene has CDR1 SGHRS and CDR2 YFSETQ. Trimming removed 7 bases at V and 2 bases at J, with 13 bases between.

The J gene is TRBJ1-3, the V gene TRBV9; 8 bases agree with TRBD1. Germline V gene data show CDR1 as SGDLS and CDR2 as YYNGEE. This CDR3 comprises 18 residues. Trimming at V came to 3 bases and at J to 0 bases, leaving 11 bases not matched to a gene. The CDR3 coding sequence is TGTGCCAGCAGCGCTTCCGGGACAGGATATAACTCTGGAAACACCATATATTTT. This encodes CASSASGTGYNSGNTIYF.

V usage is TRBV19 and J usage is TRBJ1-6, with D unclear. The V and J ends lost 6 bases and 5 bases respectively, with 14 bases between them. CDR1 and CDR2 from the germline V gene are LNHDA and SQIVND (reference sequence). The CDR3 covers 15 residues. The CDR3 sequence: CASRANRDNNSPLHF. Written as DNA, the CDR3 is TGTGCCAGTAGGGCTAACCGGGATAATAATTCACCCCTCCACTTT.

This CDR3 is CASSISGGSSYNEQFF. For the CDR3, the DNA is TGCGCCAGCAGCATTAGCGGGGGGAGCTCCTACAATGAGCAGTTCTTC. The chain combines TRBV5-1 with TRBJ2-1; TRBD2 agrees at 10 bases. The germline CDR1 and CDR2 sequences are SGHRS and YFSETQ. V lost 4 bases and J lost 0; bases outside the gene matches: 4. This CDR3 comprises 16 residues.

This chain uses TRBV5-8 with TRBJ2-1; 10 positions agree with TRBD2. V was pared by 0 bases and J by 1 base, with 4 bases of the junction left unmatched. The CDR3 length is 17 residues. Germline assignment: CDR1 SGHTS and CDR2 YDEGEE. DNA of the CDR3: TGTGCCAGCAGCTTGGCGGGTAGCGGGAGGTCCTACAATGAGCAGTTCTTC. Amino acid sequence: CASSLAGSGRSYNEQFF.

CDR3 nucleotide sequence: TGTGCCAGCAGTCTCCGGAGCGCATCTTATGGCTACACCTTC. It translates to CASSLRSASYGYTF. This sequence joins TRBV7-2 and TRBJ1-2; D remains ambiguous. This CDR3 has 14 residues. The V gene lost 6 bases and the J gene lost 5 bases, with 16 bases spanning the gap. Germline V CDR1 and CDR2: SGHTA, FQGNSA.

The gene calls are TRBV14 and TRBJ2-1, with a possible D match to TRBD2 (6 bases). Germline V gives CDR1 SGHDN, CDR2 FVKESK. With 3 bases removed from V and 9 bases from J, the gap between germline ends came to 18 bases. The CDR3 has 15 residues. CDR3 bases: TGTGCCAGCAGCCAGCCCGGTCGATTGGGGGGTGAGCAGTTCTTC. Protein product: CASSQPGRLGGEQFF.

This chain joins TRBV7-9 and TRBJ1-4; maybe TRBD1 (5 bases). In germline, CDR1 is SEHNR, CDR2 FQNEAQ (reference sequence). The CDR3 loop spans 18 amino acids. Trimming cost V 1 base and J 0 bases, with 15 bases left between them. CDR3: CASSLGSSAGPTNEKLFF. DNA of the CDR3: TGTGCCAGCAGCTTAGGATCGAGTGCAGGGCCAACTAATGAAAAACTGTTTTTT.

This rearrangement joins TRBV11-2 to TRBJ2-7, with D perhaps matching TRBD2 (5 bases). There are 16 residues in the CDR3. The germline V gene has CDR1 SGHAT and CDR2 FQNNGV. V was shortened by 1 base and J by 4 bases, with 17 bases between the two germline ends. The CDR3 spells CASSLGVGVGSYEQYF. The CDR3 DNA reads TGTGCCAGCAGCTTAGGAGTGGGAGTAGGGAGTTACGAGCAGTACTTC.

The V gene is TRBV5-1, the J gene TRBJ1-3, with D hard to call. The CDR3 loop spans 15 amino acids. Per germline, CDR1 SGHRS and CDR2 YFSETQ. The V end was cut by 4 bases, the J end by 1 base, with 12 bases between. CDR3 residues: CASSPEGSSGNTIYF. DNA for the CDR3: TGCGCCAGCAGCCCGGAGGGTAGTTCTGGAAACACCATATATTTT.

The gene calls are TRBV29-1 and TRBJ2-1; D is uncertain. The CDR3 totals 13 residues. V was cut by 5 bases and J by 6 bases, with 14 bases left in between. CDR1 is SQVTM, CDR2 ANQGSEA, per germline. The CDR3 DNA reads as TGCAGCGTTACCCATGCTAGAAGCAATGAGCAGTTCTTC. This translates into CSVTHARSNEQFF.

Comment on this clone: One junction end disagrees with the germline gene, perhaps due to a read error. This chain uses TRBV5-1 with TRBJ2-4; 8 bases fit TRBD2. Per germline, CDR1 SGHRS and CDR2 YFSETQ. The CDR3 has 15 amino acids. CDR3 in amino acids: CARSRGGPAKNIQYF. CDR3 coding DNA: TGCGCCCGCAGCCGGGGGGGGCCGGCCAAAAACATTCAGTACTTC.